This T cell receptor (beta chain) was captured by sequencing in a study of cytomegalovirus exposure and HLA in healthy donors. Study background: Out of several hundred genotyped donors, about 81% belonged to the Caucasian-associated ancestry cluster. Study-level points and caveats: Productive status was seen about 87% or about 30% of the time for most TCR beta V segments in an earlier analysis. Analysis performed later showed TCR beta chains linked to HLA being more clonally expanded than equally common others.

The germline V gene has CDR1 SNHLY and CDR2 FYNNEI. This CDR3 has 14 amino acids. Deletions cut 5 bases from V and 5 bases from J, with 15 bases between. In the case of this clone: Its matching antigen is unknown.

60 Vbeta and 13 Jbeta primers were used in PCR. Only in-frame clones appear in the TCRdb table, and some are missing; sequencing was by immunoSEQ multiplex PCR. The sample gives around 170,000 clones, about 80% of which show up once; about 1.5% is in the top ten. The source is a man aged 18 to 29 in good health and CMV-seronegative. The sample comprised PBMCs. The chain couples TRBV2 to TRBJ1-1, with D maybe TRBD1 (6 bases). For the CDR3, the DNA is TGTGCCAGCAGTCTCCAGGGGATGGGGACTGAAGCTTTCTTT. It translates to CASSLQGMGTEAFF.